This T cell receptor (beta chain) was sequenced for a study of cytomegalovirus exposure and HLA in healthy donors. Study context: Caucasian-associated ancestry cluster membership applied to approximately 80% of approximately 420 genotyped donors. Findings and limits, study-wide: The study flagged approximately 180 TCR beta chains as cytomegalovirus-associated. What TCR beta sequences reportedly achieved was accurate prediction of HLA-A and HLA-B alleles in most subjects.

Of note for this clone: The antigen remains undetermined.

PCR used 60 Vbeta primers and 13 Jbeta primers. The data were produced by immunoSEQ multiplex PCR, yet TCRdb's version contains in-frame clones alone and is incomplete. Of about 110,000 clones listed, more than 70% are singletons. CDR1 SEHNR and CDR2 FQNEAQ come from the germline V gene (reference sequence). Losses at the gene ends were 5 bases for V and 3 bases for J; bases not matched to a gene: 6. The CDR3 is made up of 14 amino acids. The sequenced sample was PBMCs. The rearrangement joins TRBV7-9 to TRBJ2-7; 8 bases map to TRBD1. This receptor was identified in a woman in her fifties or sixties in good health and CMV-seropositive. The CDR3 loop is CASSIGTGGYEQYF. DNA of the CDR3: TGTGCCAGCAGCATAGGGACAGGCGGCTACGAGCAGTACTTC.